This T cell receptor (beta chain) was captured in a study of OX40 agonist ivuxolimab in advanced cancers. Study summary: Prior anti-PD-1, anti-PD-L1 or anti-CTLA-4 therapy did not bar entry, and more than 35% had some.

Study outcomes and limitations: Among T cells, CD8+ cells averaged more expanded clones than CD4+ cells. Certain nonresponding patients likewise had low normalized T-cell clonal expansion.

This clone was counted between two and nine times. Antigen specificity is unknown. Assay used: immunoSEQ multiplex PCR; TCRdb lists only in-frame clones, some missing. The sample includes around 60,000 clones, approximately 90% seen only once; the top ten take approximately 0.61%. Germline V gene sequence: CDR1 MGHRA, CDR2 YSYEKL. The CDR3 spans 17 residues. The germline V and J ends were trimmed by 4 bases and 0 bases, with 16 bases remaining between them. Source: CD4+ or CD8+ T cells sorted from blood, taken in a trial of the OX40 agonist ivuxolimab. The receptor was derived from an adult with an advanced solid tumor such as melanoma, head and neck, liver or kidney cancer. This sequence joins TRBV4-1 and TRBJ2-1, with D unclear. The CDR3 reads CASSRSVAMSSYNEQFF. The CDR3 coding sequence is TGCGCCAGCAGCCGCTCCGTAGCAATGAGCTCCTACAATGAGCAGTTCTTC.